The rows below give T cell receptor beta chains drawn from one sample of a study of regulatory T cells in long-lasting Graves disease. TCRdb reprocessed the multiplex PCR reads via MiXCR and lists one record per CDR3 protein. The table lists about 470,000 distinct CDR3 sequences, roughly 21% of them singletons. The input for sequencing was peripheral blood mononuclear cells (PBMCs), taken when the disease was refractory, from a patient treated with antithyroid drugs. All receptors derive from a female donor with Graves disease. CDR3s include the opening cysteine and the closing phenylalanine or tryptophan. A D gene is named only where the DNA matches it firmly. Not every row has a clone size; where given, it reads once, few, many or a size class.

d_gene: NA; j_gene: TRBJ1-2; abundance: NA; v_gene: TRBV19; CDR3aa: CATSGDGELDYGYTF; CDR3nt: TGTGCCACCTCCGGAGATGGGGAGCTGGACTATGGCTACACCTTC
d_gene: NA; j_gene: TRBJ2-7; abundance: many; v_gene: TRBV2; CDR3aa: CARRQEYEQYF; CDR3nt: TGTGCCAGACGACAGGAGTACGAGCAGTACTTC
d_gene: TRBD1; j_gene: TRBJ2-4; abundance: many; v_gene: TRBV18; CDR3aa: CASSPPGTGNIQYF; CDR3nt: TGTGCCAGCTCACCACCGGGGACAGGGAACATTCAGTACTTC
d_gene: NA; j_gene: TRBJ2-5; abundance: many; v_gene: TRBV7-2; CDR3aa: CASSKRRDGETQYF; CDR3nt: TGTGCCAGCAGCAAAAGGAGGGATGGAGAGACCCAGTACTTC
d_gene: NA; j_gene: TRBJ2-7; abundance: many; v_gene: TRBV10-3; CDR3aa: CAISQDYEQYF; CDR3nt: TGTGCCATTAGCCAGGATTACGAGCAGTACTTC
d_gene: NA; j_gene: TRBJ2-7; abundance: many; v_gene: TRBV11-1; CDR3aa: CASSEYPLGEQYF; CDR3nt: TGTGCCAGCAGTGAGTATCCCCTGGGCGAGCAGTACTTC
d_gene: TRBD1; j_gene: TRBJ2-1; abundance: once; v_gene: TRBV6-2/TRBV6-3; CDR3aa: CASNGRGRNEQFF; CDR3nt: TGTGCCAGCAATGGCAGGGGGCGGAATGAGCAGTTCTTC
d_gene: NA; j_gene: TRBJ1-5; abundance: many; v_gene: TRBV20-1; CDR3aa: CSAGGGLSNQPQHF; CDR3nt: TGCAGCGCCGGGGGGGGACTTAGCAATCAGCCCCAGCATTTT
d_gene: NA; j_gene: TRBJ2-5; abundance: many; v_gene: TRBV12-3/TRBV12-4; CDR3aa: CASCLGEETQYF; CDR3nt: TGTGCCAGCTGCCTAGGGGAAGAGACCCAGTACTTC
d_gene: NA; j_gene: TRBJ1-5; abundance: few; v_gene: TRBV20-1; CDR3aa: CSASRPVGAGSNQPQHF; CDR3nt: TGCAGTGCATCAAGACCGGTGGGGGCCGGGAGCAATCAGCCCCAGCATTTT
d_gene: TRBD2; j_gene: TRBJ2-5; abundance: many; v_gene: TRBV6-1; CDR3aa: CATLGGGETHYF; CDR3nt: TGTGCCACCCTCGGGGGGGGCGAGACCCACTACTTC
d_gene: NA; j_gene: TRBJ1-1; abundance: many; v_gene: TRBV20-1; CDR3aa: CSASPRTDRTEAFF; CDR3nt: TGCAGTGCTAGTCCCCGGACAGACCGAACTGAAGCTTTCTTT
d_gene: TRBD2; j_gene: TRBJ2-1; abundance: few; v_gene: TRBV2; CDR3aa: CASSGEREFHEQFF; CDR3nt: TGTGCCAGCAGTGGTGAGCGGGAGTTTCATGAGCAGTTCTTC
d_gene: NA; j_gene: TRBJ1-1; abundance: few; v_gene: TRBV5-1; CDR3aa: CASSSPGDLLNTEAFF; CDR3nt: TGCGCCAGCAGCTCCCCCGGGGACCTTTTGAACACTGAAGCTTTCTTT